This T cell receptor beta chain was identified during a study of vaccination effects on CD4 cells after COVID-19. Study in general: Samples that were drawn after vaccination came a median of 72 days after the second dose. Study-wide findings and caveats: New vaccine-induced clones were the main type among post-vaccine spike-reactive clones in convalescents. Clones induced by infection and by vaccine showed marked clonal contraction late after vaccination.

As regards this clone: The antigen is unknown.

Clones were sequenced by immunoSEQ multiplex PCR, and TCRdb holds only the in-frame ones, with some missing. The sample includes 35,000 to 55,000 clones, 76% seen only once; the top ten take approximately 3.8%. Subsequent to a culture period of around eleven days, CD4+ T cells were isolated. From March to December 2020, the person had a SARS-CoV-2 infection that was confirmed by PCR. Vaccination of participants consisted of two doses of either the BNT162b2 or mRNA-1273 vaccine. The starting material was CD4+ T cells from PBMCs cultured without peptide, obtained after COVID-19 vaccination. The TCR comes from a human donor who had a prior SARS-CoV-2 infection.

CDR3 in amino acids: CASSVLETQYF. CDR3 DNA: TGTGCCAGCAGTGTATTAGAGACCCAGTACTTC. The rearrangement links TRBV12-3 or TRBV12-4 to TRBJ2-5; D remains ambiguous. V was trimmed by 5 bases and J by 4 bases, leaving 5 bases between them. CDR3 length: 11 residues.